A single sample is the source of the 11 T cell receptor beta chains below, sequenced in a study of cytomegalovirus exposure and HLA in healthy donors. With 60 Vbeta and 13 Jbeta primers, the PCR was carried out. Profiling relied on immunoSEQ multiplex PCR, and the TCRdb table lists in-frame clones only, not all of them. Here the sample spans approximately 100,000 clones, 80% to 90% being singletons. The material sequenced was PBMCs. These receptor sequences come from a woman aged 18-29 years in good health and CMV-seronegative.

This clone came up once. This rearrangement joins TRBV5-4 to TRBJ1-1; D perhaps matches TRBD1 (5 bases). V was cut by 4 bases and J by 2 bases, with 15 bases left in between. The germline V gene has CDR1 SGHNT and CDR2 YYREEE (reference sequence). This CDR3 region has 15 residues. This chain's CDR3 is CASSPWTRGNTEAFF. The CDR3 region has the DNA TGTGCCAGCAGCCCTTGGACAAGGGGAAACACTGAAGCTTTCTTT. The entire variable domain, with the rest obtained from reference TRBV5-4 and TRBJ1-1, is as follows: ETGVTQSPTHLIKTRGQQVTLRCSSQSGHNTVSWYQQALGQGPQFIFQYYREEENGRGNFPPRFSGLQFPNYSSELNVNALELDDSALYLCASSPWTRGNTEAFFGQGTRLTVV.

In its sample, this clone was seen many times. The same CDR3 is also encoded by other DNA sequences in this sample. V usage is TRBV6-1 and J usage is TRBJ2-5; 12 bases line up with TRBD2. V dropped 2 bases and J dropped 2; count of bases not matched to a gene: 0. Germline CDR1 MNHNS, CDR2 SASEGT. The CDR3 spans 15 residues. Here the CDR3 reads CASSELAGGQETQYF. DNA for the CDR3: TGTGCCAGCAGTGAACTAGCGGGAGGGCAAGAGACCCAGTACTTC.

This clone was counted a few times. The chain is built from TRBV4-3 and TRBJ2-3; a possible D gene is TRBD2 (6 bases). The germline CDR1 and CDR2 sequences are LGHNA and YSLEER. Trimming cost V 4 bases and J 4 bases, with 12 bases left between them. This CDR3 region has 14 residues. This CDR3 is CASSLNGGADTQYF. The CDR3 nucleotides read TGCGCCAGCAGCCTAAACGGGGGAGCAGATACGCAGTATTTT.

V and J are TRBV21-1 and TRBJ2-7; the table's D call TRBD1 went unverified against the DNA. TRBV21-1 is designated a pseudogene. The CDR3 covers 14 residues. The CDR3 bases are TGTGCCAGCAGCAAAGTTCGCAGGCGCTACGAGCAGTACTTC. Protein: CASSKVRRRYEQYF.

This chain joins TRBV7-9 and TRBJ2-3; weak D call: TRBD1 (6 bases). The CDR3 is 18 residues long. The germline CDR1 and CDR2 sequences are SEHNR and FQNEAQ (reference sequence). Trimming left V 1 base short and J 1 base short, with 18 bases between. CDR3 sequence reads: CASSLGLSRRQGTDTQYF. The CDR3 bases are TGTGCCAGCAGCTTAGGCCTTTCCCGGCGACAGGGCACAGATACGCAGTATTTT.

As concerns this clone: Other nucleotide sequences from this sample produce the same CDR3. This sequence joins TRBV28 and TRBJ2-7; 10 bases are shared with TRBD2. Germline lookup yields CDR1 MDHEN and CDR2 SYDVKM. The length of the CDR3 is 18 residues. Germline trimming cut 9 bases from V and 6 bases from J; bases unmatched to any gene: 23. The CDR3 nucleotides are TGTGCCAGTACTAGACGGCGGGGTCTAGCGGGAGTAACGGGCGAGCAGTACTTC. Its protein product is CASTRRRGLAGVTGEQYF. Full variable domain (outside the CDR3, taken from reference TRBV28 and TRBJ2-7): DVKVTQSSRYLVKRTGEKVFLECVQDMDHENMFWYRQDPGLGLRLIYFSYDVKMKEKGDIPEGYSVSREKKERFSLILESASTNQTSMYLCASTRRRGLAGVTGEQYFGPGTRLTVT.

This clone has just one count. The chain links TRBV10-3 to TRBJ2-3; 9 bases fit TRBD2. The CDR3 has 15 amino acids. Trimming at V came to 3 bases and at J to 4 bases, leaving 5 bases not matched to a gene. CDR1 and CDR2 from the germline V gene are ENHRY and SYGVKD. CDR3 DNA: TGTGCCATCAGTGAAGTCCTAGCGGGATCAGATACGCAGTATTTT. Encoded protein: CAISEVLAGSDTQYF.

The gene calls are TRBV6-5 and TRBJ2-7; the D is unclear. V was pared by 6 bases and J by 6 bases, with 12 bases between. Germline CDR1 reads MNHEY; CDR2 reads SVGAGI. The CDR3 has 12 residues. The CDR3 loop reads CASSPAGFEQYF. Here the CDR3 DNA reads TGTGCCAGCAGCCCCGCCGGGTTCGAGCAGTACTTC.

The gene calls are TRBV27 and TRBJ2-2; the match to TRBD2 covers 14 bases. V dropped 4 bases and J dropped 7; count of bases not matched to a gene: 11. The CDR3 length is 18 residues. The germline V gene has CDR1 MNHEY and CDR2 SMNVEV (reference sequence). The CDR3 loop is CASSSPGLAGVLSGELFF. The CDR3 DNA follows: TGTGCCAGCAGTTCCCCGGGACTAGCGGGGGTATTGAGCGGGGAGCTGTTTTTT.

The J gene is TRBJ1-6, the V gene TRBV9; D is undetermined. CDR1 is SGDLS, CDR2 YYNGEE, per germline. Trimming removed 5 bases from V and 7 bases from J, with 16 bases in between. The CDR3 spans 15 residues. CDR3 protein: CASRVGVVDNSPLHF. The CDR3 DNA sequence: TGTGCCAGCAGGGTTGGAGTCGTTGACAATTCACCCCTCCACTTT.

The rearrangement joins TRBV29-1 to TRBJ2-1; the match to TRBD2 covers 15 bases. The CDR3 length is 18 residues. Germline V gene sequence: CDR1 SQVTM, CDR2 ANQGSEA. The trim removed 4 bases at V and 1 base at J, leaving 8 bases unmatched. CDR3 residues: CSVVGLAGGPGSYNEQFF. The CDR3 DNA reads as TGCAGCGTTGTCGGACTAGCGGGAGGGCCGGGGTCCTACAATGAGCAGTTCTTC.